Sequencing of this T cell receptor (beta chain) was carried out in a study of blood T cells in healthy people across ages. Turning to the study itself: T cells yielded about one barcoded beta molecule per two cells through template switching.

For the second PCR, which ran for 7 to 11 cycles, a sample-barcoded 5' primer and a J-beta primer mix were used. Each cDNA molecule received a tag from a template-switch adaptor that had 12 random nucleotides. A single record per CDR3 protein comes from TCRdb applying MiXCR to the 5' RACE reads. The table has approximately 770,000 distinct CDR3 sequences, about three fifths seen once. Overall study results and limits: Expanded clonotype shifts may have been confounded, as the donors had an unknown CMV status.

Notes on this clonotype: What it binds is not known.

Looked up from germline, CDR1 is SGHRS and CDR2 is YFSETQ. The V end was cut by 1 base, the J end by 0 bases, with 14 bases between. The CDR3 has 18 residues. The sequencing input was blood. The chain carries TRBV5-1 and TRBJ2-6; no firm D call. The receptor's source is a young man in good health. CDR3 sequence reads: CASSLFGSLGSGANVLTF. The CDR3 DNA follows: TGCGCCAGCAGCTTGTTCGGAAGCCTCGGCTCTGGGGCCAACGTCCTGACTTTC.